This paragraph reports one TCR beta chain. The V gene lost 0 bases and the J gene lost 4 bases, with 14 bases spanning the gap. Per germline, CDR1 SGHRS and CDR2 YFSETQ. CDR3 size: 15 residues. The data belong to a study of T cell responses to AZD1222 COVID-19 vaccine. Generated by immunoSEQ multiplex PCR, the TCRdb table keeps only in-frame clones and is missing some. Of 80,000 or so clones listed, more than 85% are singletons. The specimen was peripheral blood, collected 28 days after the second AZD1222 dose. The chain carries TRBV5-1 and TRBJ2-7; D remains unclear. The sequence was collected from an adult who received the AZD1222 COVID-19 vaccine. The CDR3 nucleotides are TGCGCCAGCAGCTTGGATGGTTCTTGGGGATACGAGCAGTACTTC. Translated, it gives CASSLDGSWGYEQYF.